A single sample is the source of the 18 T cell receptor beta chains below, sequenced in a study of shared clonotypes between healthy human individuals (dated by TCRdb to the early 2020s). Libraries were made using the immunoSEQ multiplex PCR assay. TCRdb provides this immuneACCESS table in a form limited to in-frame rearrangements. Some clones are lacking; in checked studies, under half of them reflect an unresolved V gene, and why the rest are absent is not known. Present in this sample are about 2.3 million clones, 85% to 95% of which were seen just once. Of the sample, around 0.38% falls within the top ten clones. The sample consisted of naive CD4+ T cells from PBMCs. The label giving this sample's cell subset or site can be read as: CD45RA+ positively selected. The receptor source for this set is a man between 18 and 29 years old in good health. Some clones in this sample may be carry-over from other donors' samples.

The chain carries TRBV11-2 and TRBJ1-2; D ambiguous. CDR1 and CDR2 (germline): SGHAT, FQNNGV. Trimming shortened V by 5 bases and J by 2 bases, and 18 bases separated the two germline ends. This CDR3 region has 16 residues. The CDR3 coding sequence is TGTGCCAGCAGCCCCGGACTACAAACTCGAAACTATGGCTACACCTTC. Translated, it gives CASSPGLQTRNYGYTF.

Comments on this clone: Other DNA sequences of this sample code for an identical CDR3. This chain's CDR3 is CASSYRGISYNEQFF. For the CDR3, the DNA is TGTGCCAGCAGTTACAGGGGCATTTCCTACAATGAGCAGTTCTTC. This chain uses TRBV6-5 with TRBJ2-1, with TRBD1 as a possible D gene (5 bases). The V end lost 2 bases, the J end lost 1 base, and 9 bases lay between the germline ends. The germline V gene encodes CDR1 MNHEY and CDR2 SVGAGI. The CDR3 sequence is 15 residues long.

This chain joins TRBV28 and TRBJ2-7; possible D gene TRBD2, 5 bases. Trimming left V 7 bases short and J 0 bases short, with 10 bases between. Germline assignment: CDR1 MDHEN and CDR2 SYDVKM. The CDR3 has 13 residues. CDR3 region: CASTLGSSYEQYF. In nucleotides, the CDR3 is TGTGCCAGCACACTGGGGAGCTCCTACGAGCAGTACTTC.

The gene calls are TRBV10-3 and TRBJ2-5; no clear D gene. V dropped 2 bases and J dropped 3 bases, with 7 bases sitting between them. The CDR3 runs 13 residues. Germline CDR1 reads ENHRY; CDR2 reads SYGVKD. In DNA form, the CDR3 reads TGTGCCATCAGTGAGAGAGAAAAAGAGACCCAGTACTTC. Translated, it gives CAISEREKETQYF.

The chain uses TRBV29-1 and TRBJ1-2; TRBD1 is a possible D gene (5 bases). The germline gives CDR1 SQVTM, CDR2 ANQGSEA. There are 16 residues in the CDR3. V shed 4 bases and J shed 3 bases, with 21 bases lying between them. For the CDR3, the DNA is TGCAGCGTTGGAGACGGGGGGTCCCCTCCGTACTATGGCTACACCTTC. Translated, it gives CSVGDGGSPPYYGYTF.

This chain uses TRBV7-3 with TRBJ2-7; D may match TRBD1 or TRBD2 (6 bases each). Germline assignment: CDR1 SGHTA and CDR2 FQGTGA. The V gene lost 6 bases and the J gene lost 1 base, with 10 bases spanning the gap. CDR3 size: 13 residues. CDR3 DNA: TGTGCCAGCAGTAAGGGGGGATCCTACGAGCAGTACTTC. Its translation is CASSKGGSYEQYF.

In the case of this clone: This CDR3 is also generated by other DNA sequences in the sample. The rearrangement links TRBV7-3 to TRBJ1-4, with D unresolved. Germline loops: CDR1 SGHTA, CDR2 FQGTGA. This CDR3 spans 13 amino acids. Trimming pared 1 base from V and 5 bases from J, leaving 5 bases between. CDR3 DNA: TGTGCCAGCAGCTTAAACAGAAATGAAAAACTGTTTTTT. Protein product: CASSLNRNEKLFF.

V and J are TRBV28 and TRBJ1-3, with no clear D. Germline V gives CDR1 MDHEN, CDR2 SYDVKM. The CDR3 contains 14 residues. V dropped 6 bases and J dropped 5 bases, with 14 bases sitting between them. This chain's CDR3 is CASSIRDLRNTIYF. CDR3 nucleotide sequence: TGTGCCAGCAGCATTCGTGATCTGAGAAACACCATATATTTT.

A remark on this clone: The same CDR3 can be traced to other DNA sequences in this sample. The V call is TRBV2, the J call TRBJ2-7, with no clear D. The CDR3 has 11 residues. Germline V gene sequence: CDR1 SNHLY, CDR2 FYNNEI. Deletions cut 6 bases from V and 3 bases from J, with 6 bases between. The CDR3 spells CASSVLYEQYF. CDR3 DNA: TGTGCCAGCAGCGTCCTCTACGAGCAGTACTTC. Full variable domain (missing parts from reference TRBV2 and TRBJ2-7): EPEVTQTPSHQVTQMGQEVILRCVPISNHLYFYWYRQILGQKVEFLVSFYNNEISEKSEIFDDQFSVERPDGSNFTLKIRSTKLEDSAMYFCASSVLYEQYFGPGTRLTVT.

V usage is TRBV15 and J usage is TRBJ1-5; no definite D call. Between the trimmed V and J ends, which lost 2 bases and 4 bases, there was a span of 12 bases. The germline V gene has CDR1 LNHNV and CDR2 YYDKDF (reference sequence). This CDR3 contains 15 residues. Here the CDR3 DNA reads TGTGCCACCAGCAGACGACGAGAAGGGAATCAGCCCCAGCATTTT. Its translation is CATSRRREGNQPQHF.

This chain uses TRBV7-9 with TRBJ1-3; D is unclear. V lost 2 bases and J 10 bases, leaving 12 bases between the germline ends. The germline V gene has CDR1 SEHNR and CDR2 FQNEAQ (reference sequence). The CDR3 spans 13 residues. The CDR3 bases are TGTGCCAGCAGCTTATCGAGTTCGGGGACCATATATTTT. Translation gives CASSLSSSGTIYF.

The chain employs TRBV18 and TRBJ1-2; no reliable D call. Deletions cut 2 bases from V and 0 bases from J, with 10 bases between. This CDR3 is 15 amino acids long. The germline V gene has CDR1 KGHSH and CDR2 LQKENI. Here the CDR3 reads CASSPGQTSNYGYTF. For the CDR3, the DNA is TGTGCCAGCTCACCAGGGCAGACCTCTAACTATGGCTACACCTTC.

This sequence joins TRBV5-1 and TRBJ1-2, with D unresolved. The V end lost 4 bases, the J end lost 0 bases, and 10 bases lay between the germline ends. This CDR3 is built from 14 residues. The germline V gene has CDR1 SGHRS and CDR2 YFSETQ. CDR3 nucleotide sequence: TGCGCCAGCAGCCAGCTTACTCCTAACTATGGCTACACCTTC. Protein sequence: CASSQLTPNYGYTF. Using reference TRBV5-1 and TRBJ1-2 for the parts outside the CDR3, the full variable domain is KAGVTQTPRYLIKTRGQQVTLSCSPISGHRSVSWYQQTPGQGLQFLFEYFSETQRNKGNFPGRFSGRQFSNSRSEMNVSTLELGDSALYLCASSQLTPNYGYTFGSGTRLTVV.

V and J are TRBV19 and TRBJ2-7; D ambiguous. The V gene's germline CDR1 is LNHDA and CDR2 SQIVND (reference sequence). The CDR3 extends over 14 amino acids. V lost 6 bases to trimming and J lost 0 bases, with 12 bases between them. CDR3 loop: CASRDGVTSYEQYF. The CDR3 DNA reads as TGTGCCAGTAGGGACGGTGTCACCTCCTACGAGCAGTACTTC.

J is TRBJ1-1 and V is TRBV2; D gene uncertain. The V gene's germline CDR1 is SNHLY and CDR2 FYNNEI. The CDR3 loop spans 13 amino acids. V was pared by 3 bases and J by 2 bases, with 7 bases between. The chain's CDR3 is CASSDGPNTEAFF. CDR3 bases: TGTGCCAGCAGTGACGGCCCCAACACTGAAGCTTTCTTT.

CDR3 nucleotides: TGTGCCAGCAGCTCTAGTGCTAGCGGGTACACCGGGGAGCTGTTTTTT. This sequence encodes CASSSSASGYTGELFF. This chain connects TRBV7-9 to TRBJ2-2, with 8 bases matching TRBD2. Germline V gene lookup returns CDR1 SEHNR and CDR2 FQNEAQ (reference sequence). Unmatched junction bases numbered 7, after V lost 4 bases and J lost 3 bases. This CDR3 is built from 16 residues. The whole variable domain, filled in from reference TRBV7-9 and TRBJ2-2, reads DTGVSQNPRHKITKRGQNVTFRCDPISEHNRLYWYRQTLGQGPEFLTYFQNEAQLEKSRLLSDRFSAERPKGSFSTLEIQRTEQGDSAMYLCASSSSASGYTGELFFGEGSRLTVL.

The chain links TRBV7-9 to TRBJ1-6; 8 nucleotides agree with TRBD1. Germline V gene lookup returns CDR1 SEHNR and CDR2 FQNEAQ (reference sequence). V shed 5 bases, J shed 7 bases, and the junction held 7 bases outside the gene matches. The CDR3 is 15 amino acids. CDR3: CASSNRQGKNSPLHF. The CDR3 DNA follows: TGTGCCAGCAGCAATCGACAGGGGAAAAATTCACCCCTCCACTTT. Complete variable domain (other parts from reference TRBV7-9 and TRBJ1-6): DTGVSQNPRHKITKRGQNVTFRCDPISEHNRLYWYRQTLGQGPEFLTYFQNEAQLEKSRLLSDRFSAERPKGSFSTLEIQRTEQGDSAMYLCASSNRQGKNSPLHFGNGTRLTVT.

Points on this clone: Other DNA sequences in this specimen translate into the identical CDR3. V usage is TRBV6-5 and J usage is TRBJ2-7; 7 nucleotides agree with TRBD1. The J segment lost 3 bases and the V segment lost 6 bases, leaving 2 bases of the junction unmatched. Germline lookup yields CDR1 MNHEY and CDR2 SVGAGI. The CDR3 consists of 12 residues. The CDR3 sequence is CASSRDSYEQYF. CDR3 bases: TGTGCCAGCAGCAGGGACAGCTACGAGCAGTACTTC.